This TCR beta chain appears in the sequencing data of a study of siplizumab effects on memory and regulatory T cells. Whole-study results and caveats: Significant reduction of alloreactive sequences traceable to unstimulated CD4+ memory cells was observed with siplizumab. Sequences below about 10^-5 frequency were poorly captured. As a result, only a minor fraction of alloreactive clones mapped to unstimulated subsets. In siplizumab conditions, mappable alloreactive CD4+ clones averaged around 64% Treg-derived, against 25% to 30% in controls.

Repertoires were generated with immunoSEQ multiplex PCR, while TCRdb's copy carries only in-frame clones and drops some. The sample contains 99,000 or so clones, roughly 94% of which appear only once. Notes on this clone: Its antigen is unidentified.

In germline, CDR1 is SGHVS, CDR2 FNYEAQ. This CDR3 spans 14 amino acids. Trimming took off 1 base at V and 1 base at J, with 6 bases between the two ends. Specimen: non-Treg CD4+ T cells sorted from blood. J is TRBJ2-3 and V is TRBV7-6, with D perhaps TRBD1 (6 bases). This TCR came from a human donor in good health. The CDR3 DNA follows: TGTGCCAGCAGCTTAGGACAGGGCACAGATACGCAGTATTTT. It codes for CASSLGQGTDTQYF.